Following are 3 T cell receptor beta chains from one sample sequenced in a study of blood T cell repertoires in COVID-19. Sequencing was performed with immunoSEQ multiplex PCR; in TCRdb, only in-frame clones are kept and a portion is missing. The table includes roughly 250,000 clones, roughly 88% detected once. Sequencing input: peripheral blood. The receptor set was obtained from a human donor with COVID-19, enrolled during active disease. The donor label of this sample is uncertain.

This chain joins TRBV6-6 and TRBJ1-1, with D maybe TRBD1 (6 bases). Trimming left V 4 bases short and J 4 bases short, with 19 bases between. The CDR3 spans 16 residues. Germline V lookup: CDR1 MNHNY, CDR2 SVGAGI (reference sequence). CDR3 in DNA: TGTGCCAGCAGTTTTCCGCGAACAGGGTGGGGCACTGAAGCTTTCTTT. Residues: CASSFPRTGWGTEAFF.

The genes are TRBV3-1 (or the pseudogene TRBV3-2) and TRBJ1-6, with D perhaps TRBD1 (6 bases). The germline CDR1 and CDR2 sequences are LGHDT and YNNKEL (reference sequence). Trimming took 1 base from V and 9 from J, leaving 10 bases between them. CDR3 length: 14 amino acids. The CDR3 DNA reads as TGTGCCAGCAGCCAAGGAACCAGGGGTTCACCCCTCCACTTT. Its translation is CASSQGTRGSPLHF.

The chain links TRBV9 to TRBJ1-3, with D uncertain. CDR1 and CDR2 (germline): SGDLS, YYNGEE. The CDR3 runs to 16 residues. V lost 0 bases, J lost 1 base, and 11 bases lay in between. DNA of the CDR3: TGTGCCAGCAGCGTAGGAGATTTCAGGTCTGGAAACACCATATATTTT. Protein: CASSVGDFRSGNTIYF. The full variable domain, rest sourced from reference TRBV9 and TRBJ1-3, is DSGVTQTPKHLITATGQRVTLRCSPRSGDLSVYWYQQSLDQGLQFLIQYYNGEERAKGNILERFSAQQFPDLHSELNLSSLELGDSALYFCASSVGDFRSGNTIYFGEGSWLTVV.